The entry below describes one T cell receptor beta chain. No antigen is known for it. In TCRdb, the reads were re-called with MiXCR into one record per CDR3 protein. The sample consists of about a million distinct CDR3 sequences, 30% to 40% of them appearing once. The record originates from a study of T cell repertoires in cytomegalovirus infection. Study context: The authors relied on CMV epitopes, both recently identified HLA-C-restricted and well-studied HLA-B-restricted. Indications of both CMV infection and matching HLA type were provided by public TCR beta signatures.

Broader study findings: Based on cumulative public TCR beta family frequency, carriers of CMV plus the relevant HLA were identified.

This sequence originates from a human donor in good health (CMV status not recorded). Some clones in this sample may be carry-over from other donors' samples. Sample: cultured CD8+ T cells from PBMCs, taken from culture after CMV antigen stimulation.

CDR3 nucleotides: TGTGCCAGCAGTCCGAGCGTGGGGACAGGGGTTCCTGAAGCTTTCTTT. It translates to CASSPSVGTGVPEAFF. The chain is built from TRBV2 and TRBJ1-1; 10 bases fit TRBD1. Germline V CDR1 and CDR2: SNHLY, FYNNEI. There are 16 residues in the CDR3. V gave up 5 bases and J gave up 6 bases; unmatched junction bases: 12.